This entry concerns a single T cell receptor (beta chain). Its antigen is as yet unknown. The data stem from a study of vaccination and CD4 T cells after COVID-19. The CDR3 covers 16 residues. Looked up from germline, CDR1 is SGHTA and CDR2 is FQGNSA. The J segment lost 6 bases and the V segment lost 5 bases, leaving 15 bases of the junction unmatched. Treatment given: approximately nine-day PBMC culture with coronavirus spike peptide pools or control peptides (ViraFEST assay). Harvesting of the unexposed donor's CD4+ T cells predated the COVID-19 pandemic (2011-2018). Following culture for about 9 days, CD4+ T cells were isolated by negative selection. The Oncomine TCR Beta short-read assay was what sequenced the DNA obtained from cultured CD4+ T cells. TCRdb recomputed calls from the PCR reads with MiXCR, one row per CDR3 protein. The sample yields some 9,700 distinct CDR3 sequences, around three fifths seen once.

The chain employs TRBV7-2 and TRBJ2-7; 8 bases line up with TRBD2. Material for sequencing was CD4+ T cells from blood, cultured in vitro. The sequence was collected from a human donor in good health. The CDR3 spells CASSPIASGQKPEQYF. Here the CDR3 DNA reads TGTGCCAGCAGCCCGATCGCTAGCGGGCAAAAACCCGAGCAGTACTTC.